This TCR beta chain is from a study of shared clonotypes between healthy human individuals (dated by TCRdb to about 2020). Background on the whole study: The cohort included three men and two women between 18 and 49 years of age. Blood TCR repertoires of about five healthy adults were deeply sequenced to estimate repertoire size and the extent of clonotype sharing between individuals. For each donor, three plates each were used for CD4 naive and CD4 memory, two plates were used for CD8 naive, and one plate was used for CD8 memory. Different laboratories and diverse techniques were used to prepare libraries and sequence TCR repertoires, to increase sequencing depth and limit assay-specific biases. Leukapheresis yielded between about 0.9 and 9.5 billion PBMCs per donor. Overall results and qualifications from the work: Only blood was sampled, and tissue TCR repertoires likely differ from those in blood. Larger estimated clonotype richness was generally found for naive subsets than for memory subsets. Pairwise subsampling led to the expectation that sequencing depth would affect the degree of clonotype sharing among donors. Approximately 5% of naive CD4, 3% to 4% of naive CD8, approximately 2.2% of memory CD4, and 0.35% to 0.4% of memory CD8 clonotypes were shared across several donors. Compared with non-shared clonotypes, clonotypes shared by all four sorted-subset donors had higher generation probabilities. Rarefaction of sorted-subset datasets indicated incomplete sequencing despite the large sequencing depth. The genetic and exposure-history diversity represented was limited by the small number of donors.

This clone was found once. Its antigen has not been determined. Base qualities are not recorded, but no much larger clone differs from it by a single base. Other DNA variants within this sample encode the same CDR3. Using the deep immunoSEQ assay, multiplex PCR amplified TCR CDR3 regions from genomic DNA. For each cell subset, the extracted genomic DNA was distributed evenly across all wells of several immunoSEQ 96-well plates, and each plate served as one replicate. Each replicate PCR for sorted subsets received about 0.2 ug genomic DNA, equal to about 29,000 T cell genomes. Purified libraries were measured with a Qubit 3.0 fluorometer, size-checked on a Bioanalyzer 2100, and measured again with the KAPA Library Quantification kit. A separate single-read 150-cycle Illumina NextSeq 550 flow cell was used to sequence each immunoSEQ 96-well plate. The published analysis was carried out like this. Because the immunoSEQ output included only junctional sequences and no quality scores, the filtering could not be the same as the filtering used for full-length reads. To assign V/J genes and CDR3, sequences were annotated against IMGT germline references using PyIR, a Python wrapper for IgBLAST v1.9. Any read was removed if the V/J assignment was weak (E-value above 1e-6), the CDR3 was missing, or the read contained stop codons, out-of-frame junctions, or ambiguous translated residues. A V3J clonotype was defined by an identical inferred V gene, J gene, and CDR3 amino acid sequence. To compute the percentage overlap between repertoires, the number of shared unique clonotypes was divided by the size of the smaller repertoire. Repertoire richness was assessed with RTK rarefaction, the Chao1 estimator, and Recon v2.1 estimates of unobserved clonotypes. OLGA was used to compute generation probabilities for all TCRbeta clonotypes that the gDNA method yielded from four donors. The clones in this table, taken by TCRdb from immuneACCESS, are in-frame only. Not every clone is retained; where verified, under half of the shortfall comes from an unresolved V gene, and the cause of the rest is unknown. That table furnishes V, J and clone size, whereas the DNA furnished D and trimming. Recorded for this sample are about 2.1 million clones; around 93% of them occurred a single time. Together, the top ten hold approximately 1.6% of the sample.

CD8 naive samples consisted of CD45RO-negative cells that were positively selected for CCR7, yielding a CD45RA+CCR7+ population without TemRA cells. The donors were healthy, HIV-negative adults who had no recently reported acute infections or vaccinations. All donors were Caucasian adults living in Nashville, Tennessee, USA. After blood collection by leukapheresis, PBMCs were isolated using Ficoll-Histopaque density gradient centrifugation and then cryopreserved in the vapor phase of liquid nitrogen. Analytical flow cytometry was used to check the purity and quantity of each magnetically sorted T cell population. From each sorted fraction, genomic DNA was isolated and quantified by UV absorbance on a Nanodrop 2000c. There are 14 amino acids in the CDR3, from cysteine to phenylalanine inclusive. Only the CDR3 part of the read is kept: 42 bases, read in frame from the first base. The germline V gene (reference sequence) supplies CDR1 SEHNR and CDR2 FQNEAQ. After removal of 4 bases from V and 0 bases from J, the junction retains 2 bases not matched to a gene.

This TCR derives from a man aged 18 to 29 in good health. Some clones in this sample may be carry-over from other donors' samples. Sequenced: naive CD8+ T cells from PBMCs. Interpreted using the paper, the cell subset or site label stands for: CD45RA+CCR7+. Recombination joined TRBV7-9 with TRBJ2-7, with 8 bases matching TRBD1. The CDR3: CASSSTGGSYEQYF. The DNA is as follows: TGTGCCAGCAGCTCCACAGGGGGCTCCTACGAGCAGTACTTC. Supplemented by the reference TRBV7-9 and TRBJ2-7 proteins around the CDR3, the complete variable domain is DTGVSQNPRHKITKRGQNVTFRCDPISEHNRLYWYRQTLGQGPEFLTYFQNEAQLEKSRLLSDRFSAERPKGSFSTLEIQRTEQGDSAMYLCASSSTGGSYEQYFGPGTRLTVT.